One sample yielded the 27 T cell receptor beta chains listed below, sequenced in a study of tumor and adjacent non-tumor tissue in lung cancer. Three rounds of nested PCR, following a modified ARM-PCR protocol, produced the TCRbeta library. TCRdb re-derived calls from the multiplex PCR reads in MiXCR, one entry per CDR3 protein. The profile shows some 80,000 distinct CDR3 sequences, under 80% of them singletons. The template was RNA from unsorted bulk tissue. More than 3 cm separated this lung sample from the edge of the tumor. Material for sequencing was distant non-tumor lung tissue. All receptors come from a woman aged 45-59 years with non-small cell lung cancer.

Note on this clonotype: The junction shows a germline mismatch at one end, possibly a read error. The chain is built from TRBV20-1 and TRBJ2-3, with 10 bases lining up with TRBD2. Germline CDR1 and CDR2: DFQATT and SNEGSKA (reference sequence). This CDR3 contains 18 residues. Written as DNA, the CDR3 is TGTAGTGCTAGAGTTGTGAGATTAGCGGGGGGTAGCACAGATACGCAGTATTTT. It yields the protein CSARVVRLAGGSTDTQYF.

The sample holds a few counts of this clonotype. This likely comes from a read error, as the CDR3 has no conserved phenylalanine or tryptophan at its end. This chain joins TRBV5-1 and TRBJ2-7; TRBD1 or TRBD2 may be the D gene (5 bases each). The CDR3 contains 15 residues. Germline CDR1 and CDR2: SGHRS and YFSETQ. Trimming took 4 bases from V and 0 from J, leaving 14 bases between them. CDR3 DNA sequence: TGCGCCAGCAGCCCCGGGGACGGACCCTCCTACGAGCAGTACCTC. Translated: CASSPGDGPSYEQYL.

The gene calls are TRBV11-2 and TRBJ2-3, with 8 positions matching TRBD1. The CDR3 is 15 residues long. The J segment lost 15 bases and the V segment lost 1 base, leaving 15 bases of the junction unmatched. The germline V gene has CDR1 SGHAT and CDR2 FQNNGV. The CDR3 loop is CASSLGPPGGHMQYF. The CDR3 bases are TGTGCCAGCAGCTTAGGACCCCCAGGGGGCCATATGCAATATTTT.

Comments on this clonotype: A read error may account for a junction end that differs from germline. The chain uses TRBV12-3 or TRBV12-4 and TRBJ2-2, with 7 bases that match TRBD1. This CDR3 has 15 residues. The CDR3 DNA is TGTGCCAACAGTTTGACAGGGTTAGACACCGGGGAGCTGTTTTTC. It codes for CANSLTGLDTGELFF.

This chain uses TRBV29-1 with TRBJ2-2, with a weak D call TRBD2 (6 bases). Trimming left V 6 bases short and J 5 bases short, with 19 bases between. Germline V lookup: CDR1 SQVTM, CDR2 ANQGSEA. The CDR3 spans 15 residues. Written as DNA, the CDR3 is TGCAGCGTCGGGGGTGAGGGGCTAGGGACCGGGGAGCTGTTTTTT. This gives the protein CSVGGEGLGTGELFF.

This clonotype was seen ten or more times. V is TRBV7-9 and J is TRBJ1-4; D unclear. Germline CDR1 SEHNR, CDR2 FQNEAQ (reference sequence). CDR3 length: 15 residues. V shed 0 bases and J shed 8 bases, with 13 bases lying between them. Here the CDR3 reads CASSLAGAGREKLFF. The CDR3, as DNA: TGTGCCAGCAGCTTAGCAGGCGCAGGCCGGGAAAAACTGTTTTTT.

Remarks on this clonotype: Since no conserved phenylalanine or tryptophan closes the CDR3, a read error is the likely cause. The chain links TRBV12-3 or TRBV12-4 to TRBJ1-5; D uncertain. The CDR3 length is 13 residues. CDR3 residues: CASSPASNQPQHL. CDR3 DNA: TGTGCTAGCAGTCCGGCCAGCAATCAGCCCCAGCATTTA.

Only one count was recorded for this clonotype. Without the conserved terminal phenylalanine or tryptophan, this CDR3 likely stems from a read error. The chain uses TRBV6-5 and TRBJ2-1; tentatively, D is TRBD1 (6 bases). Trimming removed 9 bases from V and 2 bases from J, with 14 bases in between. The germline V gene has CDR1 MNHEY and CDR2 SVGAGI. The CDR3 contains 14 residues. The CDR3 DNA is TGTGCCAGGACTACCAGGACAGCCTACAATGAGCAGTTCCTC. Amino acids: CARTTRTAYNEQFL.

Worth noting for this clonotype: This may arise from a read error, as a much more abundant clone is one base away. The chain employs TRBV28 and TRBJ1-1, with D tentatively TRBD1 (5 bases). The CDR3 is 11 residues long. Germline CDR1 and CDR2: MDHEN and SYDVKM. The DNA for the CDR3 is TGTGTCACCTGGGGGGACACTGAAGCTTTCTTT. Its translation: CVTWGDTEAFF.

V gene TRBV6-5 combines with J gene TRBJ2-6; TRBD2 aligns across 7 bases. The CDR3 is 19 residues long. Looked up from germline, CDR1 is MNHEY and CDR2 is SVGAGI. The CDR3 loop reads CTNSFFSGRGSSGANVLTF. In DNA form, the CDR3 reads TGTACCAACAGTTTCTTCTCCGGGCGGGGGAGCTCTGGGGCCAACGTCCTGACTTTC.

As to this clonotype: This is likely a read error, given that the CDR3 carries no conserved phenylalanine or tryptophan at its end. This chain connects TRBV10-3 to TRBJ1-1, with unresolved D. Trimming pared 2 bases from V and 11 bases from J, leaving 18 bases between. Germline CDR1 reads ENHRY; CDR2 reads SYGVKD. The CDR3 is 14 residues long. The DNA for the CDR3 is TGTGCCATCAGTGAGGATCAGTGGGCTCGGCGGGCTTTCCTT. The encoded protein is CAISEDQWARRAFL.

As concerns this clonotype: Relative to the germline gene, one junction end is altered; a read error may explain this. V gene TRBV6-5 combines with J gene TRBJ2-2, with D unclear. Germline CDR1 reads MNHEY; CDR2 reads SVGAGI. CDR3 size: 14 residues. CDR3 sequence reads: CANSYSSIAGELFF. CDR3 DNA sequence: TGTGCCAACAGTTACTCGAGTATTGCCGGGGAGCTGTTTTTT.

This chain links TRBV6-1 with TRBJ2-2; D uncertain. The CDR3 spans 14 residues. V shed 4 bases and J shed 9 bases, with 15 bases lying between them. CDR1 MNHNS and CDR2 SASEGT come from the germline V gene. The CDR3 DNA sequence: TGTGCCAGCAGTGTTGGTGGGAATACCTGGGAGCTGTTTTTT. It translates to CASSVGGNTWELFF.

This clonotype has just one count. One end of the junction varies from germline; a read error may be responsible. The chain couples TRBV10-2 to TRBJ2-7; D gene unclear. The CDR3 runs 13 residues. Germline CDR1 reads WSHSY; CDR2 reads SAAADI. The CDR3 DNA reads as TGCGCCAGCATTAGTGGTAGCTCCTATGAGCAGTACTTC. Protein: CASISGSSYEQYF.

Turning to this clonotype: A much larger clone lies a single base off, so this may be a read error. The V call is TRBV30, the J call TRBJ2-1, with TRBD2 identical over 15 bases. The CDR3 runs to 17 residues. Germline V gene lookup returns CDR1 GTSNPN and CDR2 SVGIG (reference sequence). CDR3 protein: CARSVFGTSGRPNEQFF. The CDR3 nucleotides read TGTGCCCGGAGTGTTTTCGGGACTAGCGGGAGGCCTAATGAGCAGTTCTTC.

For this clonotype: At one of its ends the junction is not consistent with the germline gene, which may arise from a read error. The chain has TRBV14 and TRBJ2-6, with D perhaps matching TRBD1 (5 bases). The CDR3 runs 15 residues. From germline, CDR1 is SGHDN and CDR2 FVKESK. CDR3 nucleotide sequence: TGTGCCAACAGCCGTGGATTCCCTGGGGCCAACATCCTGACTTTC. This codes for CANSRGFPGANILTF.

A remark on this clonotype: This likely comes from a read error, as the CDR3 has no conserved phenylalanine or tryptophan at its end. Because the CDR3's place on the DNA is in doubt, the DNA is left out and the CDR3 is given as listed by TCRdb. The CDR3 region is CASILGAVDGAPIYL. This chain links TRBV12-3 or TRBV12-4 with TRBJ2-4; the table's D call TRBD1 went unverified against the DNA. The CDR3 region is 15 residues in length, termini included.

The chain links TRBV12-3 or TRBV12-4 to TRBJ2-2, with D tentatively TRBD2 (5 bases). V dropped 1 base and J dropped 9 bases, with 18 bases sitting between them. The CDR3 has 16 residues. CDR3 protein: CASSLGTGINIRELFF. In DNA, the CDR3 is TGTGCCAGCAGTTTAGGGACGGGGATAAACATCAGGGAGCTGTTTTTT.

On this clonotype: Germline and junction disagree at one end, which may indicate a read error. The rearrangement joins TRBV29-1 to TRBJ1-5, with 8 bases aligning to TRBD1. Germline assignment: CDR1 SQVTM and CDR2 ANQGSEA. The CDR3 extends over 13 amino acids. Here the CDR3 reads CSAISQGGQLQHF. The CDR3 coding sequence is TGCAGCGCTATCTCACAGGGGGGGCAGCTCCAGCATTTT.

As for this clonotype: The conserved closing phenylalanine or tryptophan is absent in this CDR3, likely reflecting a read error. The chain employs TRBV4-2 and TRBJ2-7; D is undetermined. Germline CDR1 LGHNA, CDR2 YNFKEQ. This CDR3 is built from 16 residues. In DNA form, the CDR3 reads TGTGCCAGCAGCCATGCAGTAGAGGCGGTCCCGTACGATCAGTACATC. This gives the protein CASSHAVEAVPYDQYI.

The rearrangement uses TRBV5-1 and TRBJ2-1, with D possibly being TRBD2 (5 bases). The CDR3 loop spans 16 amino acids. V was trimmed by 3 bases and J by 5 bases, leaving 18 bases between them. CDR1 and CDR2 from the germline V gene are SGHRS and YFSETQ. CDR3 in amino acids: CASSWCDGLPDNEQFF. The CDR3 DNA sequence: TGCGCCAGCAGCTGGTGTGATGGACTTCCAGACAATGAGCAGTTCTTC.

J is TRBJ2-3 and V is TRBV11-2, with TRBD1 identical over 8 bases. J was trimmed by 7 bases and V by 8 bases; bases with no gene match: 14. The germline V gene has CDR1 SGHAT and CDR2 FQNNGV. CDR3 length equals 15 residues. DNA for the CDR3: TGTGCCAGCTGCTCAGGACCCCCAGGGGGCCATACGCAGTATTTT. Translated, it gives CASCSGPPGGHTQYF.

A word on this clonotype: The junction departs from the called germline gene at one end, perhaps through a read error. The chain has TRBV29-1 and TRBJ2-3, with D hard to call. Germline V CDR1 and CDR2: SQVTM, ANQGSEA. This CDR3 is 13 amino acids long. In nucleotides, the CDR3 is TGCAGCGTTGCTGTGAGTAGGGCAGATAGGCAGTATTTT. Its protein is CSVAVSRADRQYF.

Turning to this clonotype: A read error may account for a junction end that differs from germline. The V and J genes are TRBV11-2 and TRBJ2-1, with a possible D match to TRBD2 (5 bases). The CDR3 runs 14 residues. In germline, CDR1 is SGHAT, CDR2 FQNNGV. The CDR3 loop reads CASSLFGGKGEQFF. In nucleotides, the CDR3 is TGTGCGAGCAGCTTGTTTGGAGGTAAGGGTGAGCAGTTCTTC.

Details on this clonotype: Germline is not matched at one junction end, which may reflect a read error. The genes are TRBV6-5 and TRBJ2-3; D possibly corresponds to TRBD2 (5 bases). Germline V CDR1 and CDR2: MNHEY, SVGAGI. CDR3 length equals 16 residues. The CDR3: CAISPPRPGAADTQYF. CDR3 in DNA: TGTGCCATCAGTCCCCCGCGGCCTGGAGCGGCAGATACGCAGTATTTT.

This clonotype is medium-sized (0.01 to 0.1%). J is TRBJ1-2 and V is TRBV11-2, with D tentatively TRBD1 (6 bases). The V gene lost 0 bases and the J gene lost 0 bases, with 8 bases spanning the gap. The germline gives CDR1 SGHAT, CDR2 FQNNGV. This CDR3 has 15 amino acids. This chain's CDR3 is CASSLEGAANYGYTF. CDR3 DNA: TGTGCCAGCAGCTTAGAGGGGGCCGCTAACTATGGCTACACCTTC.

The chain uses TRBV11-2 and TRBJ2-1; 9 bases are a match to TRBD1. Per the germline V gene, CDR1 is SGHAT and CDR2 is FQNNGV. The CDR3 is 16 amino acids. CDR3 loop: CTISLKPGQGFTEQFF. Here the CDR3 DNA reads TGTACCATCAGCTTGAAACCGGGACAGGGATTCACTGAGCAGTTCTTC.